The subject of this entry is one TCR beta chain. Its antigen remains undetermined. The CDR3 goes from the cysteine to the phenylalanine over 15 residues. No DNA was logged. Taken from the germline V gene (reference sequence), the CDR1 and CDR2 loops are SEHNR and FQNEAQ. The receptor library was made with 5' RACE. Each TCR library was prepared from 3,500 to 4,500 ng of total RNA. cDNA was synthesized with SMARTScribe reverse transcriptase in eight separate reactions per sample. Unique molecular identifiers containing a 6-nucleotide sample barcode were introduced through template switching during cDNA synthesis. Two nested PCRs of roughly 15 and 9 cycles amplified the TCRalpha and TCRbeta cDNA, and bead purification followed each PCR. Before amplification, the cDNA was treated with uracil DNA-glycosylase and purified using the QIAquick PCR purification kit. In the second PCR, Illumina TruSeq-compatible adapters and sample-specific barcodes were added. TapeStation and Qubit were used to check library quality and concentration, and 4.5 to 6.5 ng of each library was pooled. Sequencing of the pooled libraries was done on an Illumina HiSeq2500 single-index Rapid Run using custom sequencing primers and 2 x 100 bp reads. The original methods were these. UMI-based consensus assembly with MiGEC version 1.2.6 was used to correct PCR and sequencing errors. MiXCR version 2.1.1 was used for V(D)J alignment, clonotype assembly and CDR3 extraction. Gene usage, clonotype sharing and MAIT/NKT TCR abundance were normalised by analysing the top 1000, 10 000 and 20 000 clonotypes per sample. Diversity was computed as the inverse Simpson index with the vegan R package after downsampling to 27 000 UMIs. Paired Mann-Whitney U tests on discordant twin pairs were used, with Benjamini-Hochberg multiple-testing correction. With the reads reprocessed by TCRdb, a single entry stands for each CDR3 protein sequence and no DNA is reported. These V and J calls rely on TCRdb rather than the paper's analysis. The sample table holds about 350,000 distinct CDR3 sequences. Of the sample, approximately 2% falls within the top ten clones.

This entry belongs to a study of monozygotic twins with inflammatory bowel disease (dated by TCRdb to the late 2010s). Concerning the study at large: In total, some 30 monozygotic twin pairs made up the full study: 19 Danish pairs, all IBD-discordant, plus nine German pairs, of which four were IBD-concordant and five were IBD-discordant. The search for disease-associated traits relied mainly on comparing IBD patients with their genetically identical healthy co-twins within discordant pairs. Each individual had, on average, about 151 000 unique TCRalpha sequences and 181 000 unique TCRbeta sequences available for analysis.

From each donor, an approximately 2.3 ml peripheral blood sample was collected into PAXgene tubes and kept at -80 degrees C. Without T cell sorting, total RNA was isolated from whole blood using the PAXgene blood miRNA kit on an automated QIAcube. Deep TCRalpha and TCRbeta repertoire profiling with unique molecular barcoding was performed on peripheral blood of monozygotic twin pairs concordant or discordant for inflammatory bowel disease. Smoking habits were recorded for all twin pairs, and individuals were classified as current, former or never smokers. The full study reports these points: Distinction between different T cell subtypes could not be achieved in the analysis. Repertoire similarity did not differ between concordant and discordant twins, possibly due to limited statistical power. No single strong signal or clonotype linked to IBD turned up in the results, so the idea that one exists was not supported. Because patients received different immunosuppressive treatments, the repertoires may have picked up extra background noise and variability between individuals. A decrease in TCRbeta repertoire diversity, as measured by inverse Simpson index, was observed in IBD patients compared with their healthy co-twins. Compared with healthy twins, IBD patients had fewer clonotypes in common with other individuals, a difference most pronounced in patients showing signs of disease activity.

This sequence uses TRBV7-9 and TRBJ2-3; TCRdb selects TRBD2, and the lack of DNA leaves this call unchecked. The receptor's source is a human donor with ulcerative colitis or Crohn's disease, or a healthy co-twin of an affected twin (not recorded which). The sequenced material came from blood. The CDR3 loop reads CASSLWAGGHDTQYF. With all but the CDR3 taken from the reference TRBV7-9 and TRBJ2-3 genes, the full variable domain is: DTGVSQNPRHKITKRGQNVTFRCDPISEHNRLYWYRQTLGQGPEFLTYFQNEAQLEKSRLLSDRFSAERPKGSFSTLEIQRTEQGDSAMYLCASSLWAGGHDTQYFGPGTRLTVL.